Included here is one T cell receptor (beta chain) sequence, with context. The specificity of this receptor is unknown. It has no much larger one-base neighbor in the sample; base qualities were not kept. TCRbeta CDR3 regions were amplified from genomic DNA by means of the immunoSEQ Assay, a bias-controlled multiplex PCR. As for the authors' bioinformatics: Nucleated cell counts per sample were estimated from amplification of reference gene primers within the assay. To quantify the absolute abundance of each unique TCRbeta CDR3 rearrangement, sequence reads were collapsed and filtered. For each sample, productive Simpson clonality was calculated as the square root of Simpson's diversity index across productive rearrangements. In its TCRdb copy, this immuneACCESS table keeps in-frame sequences only and misses some clones. Where compared with another copy, unresolved V genes explain less than half of these, and the others have no known cause. V and J calls plus clone size are reproduced from that table; the DNA served to infer D and trimming. The sample includes about 100,000 clones, with about 83% observed a single time. Roughly 2% of the sample is held by the ten biggest clonotypes.

The sample comes from a study of blood T cell repertoires in COVID-19 (TCRdb year 2020). With regard to the full study: The collaborator samples originated in the United States, Italy and Spain and spanned the acute and convalescent phases of COVID-19. The dataset comprised deeply sampled blood TCRbeta repertoires from subjects exposed to, actively infected with, or recovered from COVID-19. Where available, HLA class I and class II types were taken from metadata supplied by the sample provider and were not determined by assay-based typing. Sample metadata almost always included a de-identified subject ID, COVID-19 status, age in years and sex. Samples came from the ongoing ImmuneRACE study (first 160 participants) plus 1,254 subjects from 6 global collaborators. A freely available public database, intended as a resource for researchers studying the immune response to SARS-CoV-2, is where the repertoires were released. The material from the prospective study consisted of cDNA or gDNA derived from T cells, B-cell-depleted T cells, or PBMCs. Study-wide findings and limitations: The quantity of clinical and demographic metadata differed by source and by participant and was supplied without curation.

Collaborating institutions collected whole blood in K2EDTA tubes following their own protocols. For TCRbeta analysis, collaborators shipped samples in one of three forms: frozen whole blood, isolated PBMCs, or DNA extracted from either of those sample types. The sample consisted of peripheral blood. This sequence was found in a man between 65 and 85 years old with active or convalescent COVID-19.

CDR3 loop: CASSMGGDFPIYF. DNA sequence: TGTGCCAGCAGCATGGGGGGAGACTTCCCCATATATTTT. The chain links TRBV5-4 with TRBJ1-3; a tentative D match to TRBD1 spans 5 bases. Including the terminal cysteine and phenylalanine, the CDR3 comprises 13 residues. Only the CDR3 DNA is retained, 39 bases long and in frame from the first base. V was cut back by 4 bases and J by 11 bases, leaving a gap of 16 bases between them. The germline V gene (reference sequence) specifies SGHNT as CDR1 and YYREEE as CDR2. Extended through the reference TRBV5-4 and TRBJ1-3 proteins, this CDR3 yields the full variable domain: ETGVTQSPTHLIKTRGQQVTLRCSSQSGHNTVSWYQQALGQGPQFIFQYYREEENGRGNFPPRFSGLQFPNYSSELNVNALELDDSALYLCASSMGGDFPIYFGEGSWLTVV.